This paragraph reports one TCR beta chain. Its antigen remains unidentified. Researchers used 5'RACE with constant-segment primers to make TCR alpha and TCR beta cDNA libraries that carry sample barcodes and UMIs. One entry per CDR3 protein results from TCRdb running MiXCR on the 5' RACE reads. The repertoire holds fewer than 400,000 distinct CDR3 sequences, with over 10% as singletons. The source of the sample is a study of T-cell memory formation after mild COVID-19. Across the whole study: The TCR clusters were mostly specific to one donor. General study points: Contracting clones, day 15 to 85, had balanced CD4/CD8, and later expanders favored CD4+. Second-wave clones with a day 37 peak had unconfirmed SARS-CoV-2 specificity.

The CDR3 sequence is 16 residues long. CDR1 and CDR2 (germline): LGHNA, YNFKEQ. With 4 bases removed from V and 4 bases from J, the gap between germline ends came to 18 bases. Material for sequencing was PBMCs or a T cell subset sorted from them (not recorded which). The receptor's source is a man between 18 and 35 years old who had mild COVID-19 (a few samples of this study predate the infection). Cell type and time point are not known. The genes are TRBV4-2 and TRBJ2-3; D possibly corresponds to TRBD2 (5 bases). CDR3 sequence reads: CASSRRGLYGADTQYF. DNA of the CDR3: TGTGCCAGCAGCCGCCGCGGACTTTACGGTGCAGATACGCAGTATTTT.